This T cell receptor beta chain was sequenced for a study of beta chain features in type 1 diabetes. Study-wide results and limits: A cDNA-based sequencing approach could over-represent cells with high TCR expression.

V was cut by 1 base and J by 8 bases, with 9 bases left in between. Germline-derived CDR1 and CDR2 are SGHTA and FQGTGA. CDR3 length: 13 residues. Every donor had blood drawn once into heparin, around 120 mL on average. Reverse transcribing all isolated RNA meant expressed TCRB transcripts were sequenced. Some clones are missing from TCRdb's copy, which holds only in-frame ones; the method was immunoSEQ multiplex PCR. The sample shows under 400,000 clones, roughly 15% of them seen only once. This clone appeared a few times. Its antigen remains unidentified. What was sequenced was central memory CD4+ T cells from blood. The chain recombines TRBV7-3 with TRBJ2-1, with D uncertain. The receptor was derived from a man aged 30 to 39 in good health. CDR3 bases: TGTGCCAGCAGCTTAAAGGTAGCAGATGAGCAGTTCTTC. Amino acids: CASSLKVADEQFF.